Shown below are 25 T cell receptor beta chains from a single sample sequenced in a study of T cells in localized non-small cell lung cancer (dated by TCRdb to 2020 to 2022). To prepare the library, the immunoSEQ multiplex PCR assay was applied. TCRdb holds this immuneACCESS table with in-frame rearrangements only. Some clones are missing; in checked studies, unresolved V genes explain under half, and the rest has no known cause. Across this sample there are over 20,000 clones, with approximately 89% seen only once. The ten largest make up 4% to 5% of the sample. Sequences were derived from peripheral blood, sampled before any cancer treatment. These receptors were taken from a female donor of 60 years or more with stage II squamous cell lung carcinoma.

The CDR3 sequence: CASGPRTPYNEQFF. As DNA, the CDR3 is TGTGCTAGTGGTCCTCGGACCCCCTACAATGAGCAGTTCTTC. The V gene is TRBV12-5, the J gene TRBJ2-1; D not certain. This CDR3 region has 14 residues. Germline lookup yields CDR1 LGHNT and CDR2 FRNRAP. V lost 5 bases to trimming and J lost 2 bases, with 10 bases between them.

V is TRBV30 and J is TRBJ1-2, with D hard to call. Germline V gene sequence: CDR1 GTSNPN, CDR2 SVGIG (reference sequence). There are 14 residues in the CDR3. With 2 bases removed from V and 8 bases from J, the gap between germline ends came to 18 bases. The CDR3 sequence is CAWSRPSVVGGYTF. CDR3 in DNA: TGTGCCTGGAGTCGTCCCTCCGTGGTTGGCGGCTACACCTTC.

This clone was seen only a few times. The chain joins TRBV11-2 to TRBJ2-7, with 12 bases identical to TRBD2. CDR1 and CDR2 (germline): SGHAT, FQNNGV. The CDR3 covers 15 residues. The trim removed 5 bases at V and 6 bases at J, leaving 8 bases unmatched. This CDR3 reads CASSLLAGGPIEQYF. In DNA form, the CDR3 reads TGTGCCAGCAGCCTCCTAGCGGGAGGGCCTATCGAGCAGTACTTC.

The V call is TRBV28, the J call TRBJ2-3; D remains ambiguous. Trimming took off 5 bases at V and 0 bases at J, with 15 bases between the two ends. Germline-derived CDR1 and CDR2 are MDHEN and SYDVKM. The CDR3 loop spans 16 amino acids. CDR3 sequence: CASSPGTTGSTDTQYF. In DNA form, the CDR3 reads TGTGCCAGCAGTCCCGGAACCACCGGTAGCACAGATACGCAGTATTTT.

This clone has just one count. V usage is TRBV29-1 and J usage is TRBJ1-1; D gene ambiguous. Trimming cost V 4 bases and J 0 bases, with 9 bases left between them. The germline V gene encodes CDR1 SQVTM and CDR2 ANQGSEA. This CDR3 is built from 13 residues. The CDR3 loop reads CSVGDILNTEAFF. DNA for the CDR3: TGCAGCGTTGGTGACATTCTGAACACTGAAGCTTTCTTT.

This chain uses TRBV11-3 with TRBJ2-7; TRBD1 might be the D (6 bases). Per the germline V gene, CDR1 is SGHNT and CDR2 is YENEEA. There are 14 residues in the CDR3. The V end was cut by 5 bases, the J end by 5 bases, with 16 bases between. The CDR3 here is CASSRDKAKNEQYF. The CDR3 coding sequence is TGTGCCAGCAGCCGGGACAAGGCCAAAAACGAGCAGTACTTC.

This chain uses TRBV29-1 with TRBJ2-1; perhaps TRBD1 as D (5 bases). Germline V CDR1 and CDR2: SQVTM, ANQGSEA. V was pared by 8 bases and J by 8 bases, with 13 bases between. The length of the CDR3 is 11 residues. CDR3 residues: CSPAWGDEQFF. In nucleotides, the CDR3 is TGCAGCCCCGCGTGGGGCGATGAGCAGTTCTTC.

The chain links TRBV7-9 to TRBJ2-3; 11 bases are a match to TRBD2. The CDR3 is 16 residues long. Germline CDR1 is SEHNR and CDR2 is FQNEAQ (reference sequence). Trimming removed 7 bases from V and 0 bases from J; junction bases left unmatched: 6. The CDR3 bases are TGTGCCAGCAATAGCGGGAGGGTCCTTAGCACAGATACGCAGTATTTT. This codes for CASNSGRVLSTDTQYF.

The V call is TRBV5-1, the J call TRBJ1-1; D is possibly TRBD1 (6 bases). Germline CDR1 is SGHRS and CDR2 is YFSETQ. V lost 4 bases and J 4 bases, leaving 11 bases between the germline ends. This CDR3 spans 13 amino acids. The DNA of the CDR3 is TGCGCCAGCAGCCCGGAAGGGGGCACTGAAGCTTTCTTT. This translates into CASSPEGGTEAFF.

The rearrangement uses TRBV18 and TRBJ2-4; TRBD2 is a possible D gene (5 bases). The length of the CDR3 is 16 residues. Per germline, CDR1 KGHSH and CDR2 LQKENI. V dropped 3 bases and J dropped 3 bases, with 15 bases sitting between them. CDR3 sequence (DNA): TGTGCCAGCTCACCTATGAGGGATCGGCACAAAAACATTCAGTACTTC. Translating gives CASSPMRDRHKNIQYF.

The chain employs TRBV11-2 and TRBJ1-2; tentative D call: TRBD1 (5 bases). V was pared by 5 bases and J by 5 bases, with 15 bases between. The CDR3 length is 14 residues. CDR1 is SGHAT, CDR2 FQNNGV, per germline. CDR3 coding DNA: TGTGCCAGCAGCCAAGAGGACAACAGGTATGGCTACACCTTC. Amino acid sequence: CASSQEDNRYGYTF. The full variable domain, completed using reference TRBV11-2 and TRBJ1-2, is EAGVAQSPRYKIIEKRQSVAFWCNPISGHATLYWYQQILGQGPKLLIQFQNNGVVDDSQLPKDRFSAERLKGVDSTLKIQPAKLEDSAVYLCASSQEDNRYGYTFGSGTRLTVV.

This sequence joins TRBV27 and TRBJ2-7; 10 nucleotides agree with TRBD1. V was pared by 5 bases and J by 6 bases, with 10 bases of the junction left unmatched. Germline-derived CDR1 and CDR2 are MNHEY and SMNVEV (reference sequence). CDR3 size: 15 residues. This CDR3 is CASSIYRDRGSEQYF. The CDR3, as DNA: TGTGCCAGCAGTATCTACCGGGACAGGGGTTCCGAGCAGTACTTC.

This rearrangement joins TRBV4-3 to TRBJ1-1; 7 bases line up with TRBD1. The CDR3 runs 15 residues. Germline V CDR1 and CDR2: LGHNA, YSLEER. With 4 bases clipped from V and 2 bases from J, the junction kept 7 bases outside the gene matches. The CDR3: CASSRGTALNTEAFF. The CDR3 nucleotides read TGCGCCAGCAGCCGAGGGACAGCCTTAAACACTGAAGCTTTCTTT.

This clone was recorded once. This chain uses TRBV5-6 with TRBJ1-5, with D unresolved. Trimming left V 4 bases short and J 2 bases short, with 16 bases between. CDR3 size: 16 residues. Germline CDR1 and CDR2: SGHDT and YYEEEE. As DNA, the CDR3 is TGTGCCAGCAGCCAATCAAGTCCAAGTCGCAATCAGCCCCAGCATTTT. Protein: CASSQSSPSRNQPQHF.

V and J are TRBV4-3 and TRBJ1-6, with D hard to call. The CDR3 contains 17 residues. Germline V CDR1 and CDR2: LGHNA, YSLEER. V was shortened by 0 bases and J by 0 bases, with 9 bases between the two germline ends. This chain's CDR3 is CASSQEARSSYNSPLHF. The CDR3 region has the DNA TGCGCCAGCAGCCAAGAAGCGAGGAGCTCCTATAATTCACCCCTCCACTTT.

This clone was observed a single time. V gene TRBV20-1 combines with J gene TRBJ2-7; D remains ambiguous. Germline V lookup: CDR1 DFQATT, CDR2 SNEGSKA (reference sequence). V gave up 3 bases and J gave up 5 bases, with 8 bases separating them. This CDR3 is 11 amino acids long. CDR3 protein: CSASEAHEQYF. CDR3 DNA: TGCAGTGCTAGTGAGGCACACGAGCAGTACTTC.

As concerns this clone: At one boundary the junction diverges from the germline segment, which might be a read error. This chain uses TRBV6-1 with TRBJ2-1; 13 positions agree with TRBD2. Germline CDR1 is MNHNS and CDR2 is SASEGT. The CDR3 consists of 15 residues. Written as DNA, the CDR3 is TGTGCCGGCAGGCCGGGACTAGCGGGGTACAATGAGCAGTTCTTC. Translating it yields CAGRPGLAGYNEQFF.

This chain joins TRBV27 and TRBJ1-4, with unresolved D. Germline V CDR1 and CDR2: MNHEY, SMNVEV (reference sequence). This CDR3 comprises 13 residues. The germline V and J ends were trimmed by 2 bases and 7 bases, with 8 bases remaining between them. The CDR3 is CASSLREGEKLFF. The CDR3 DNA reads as TGTGCCAGCAGTTTAAGGGAGGGTGAAAAACTGTTTTTT.

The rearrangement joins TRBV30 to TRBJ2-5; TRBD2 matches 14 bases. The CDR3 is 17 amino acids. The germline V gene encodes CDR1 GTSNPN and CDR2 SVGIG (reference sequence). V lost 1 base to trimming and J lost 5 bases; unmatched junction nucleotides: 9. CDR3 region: CAWSARGLAGGRETQYF. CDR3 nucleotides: TGTGCCTGGAGTGCGAGAGGACTAGCGGGGGGTCGGGAGACCCAGTACTTC.

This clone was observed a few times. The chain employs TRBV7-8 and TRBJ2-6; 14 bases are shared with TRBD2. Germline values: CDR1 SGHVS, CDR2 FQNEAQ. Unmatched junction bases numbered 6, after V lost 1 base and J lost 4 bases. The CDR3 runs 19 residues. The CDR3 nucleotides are TGTGCCAGCAGCTTAGGGACTAGCGGGAGGCGGGGAGGGGCCAACGTCCTGACTTTC. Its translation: CASSLGTSGRRGGANVLTF.

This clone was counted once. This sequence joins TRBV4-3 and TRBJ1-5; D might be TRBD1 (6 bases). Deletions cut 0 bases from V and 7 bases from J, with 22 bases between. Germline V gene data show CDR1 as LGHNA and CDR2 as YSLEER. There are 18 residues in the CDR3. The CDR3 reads CASSQDGLGTGLRQPQHF. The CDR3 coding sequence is TGCGCCAGCAGCCAAGATGGGTTAGGAACAGGGTTAAGGCAGCCCCAGCATTTT.

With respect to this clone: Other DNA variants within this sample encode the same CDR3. The CDR3 loop reads CASSLEGQRNTEAFF. DNA for the CDR3: TGTGCCAGCAGCTTGGAGGGACAGAGGAACACTGAAGCTTTCTTT. The chain joins TRBV5-5 to TRBJ1-1, with 7 bases lining up with TRBD1. Looked up from germline, CDR1 is SGHKS and CDR2 is YYEKEE (reference sequence). The CDR3 has 15 amino acids. V was pared by 0 bases and J by 1 base, with 3 bases of the junction left unmatched.

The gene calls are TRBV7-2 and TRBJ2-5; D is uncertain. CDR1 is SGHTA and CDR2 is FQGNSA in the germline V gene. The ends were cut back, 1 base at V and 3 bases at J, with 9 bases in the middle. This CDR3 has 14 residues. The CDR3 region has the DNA TGTGCCAGCAGCTTAGAATTCGCGGAAGAGACCCAGTACTTC. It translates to CASSLEFAEETQYF.

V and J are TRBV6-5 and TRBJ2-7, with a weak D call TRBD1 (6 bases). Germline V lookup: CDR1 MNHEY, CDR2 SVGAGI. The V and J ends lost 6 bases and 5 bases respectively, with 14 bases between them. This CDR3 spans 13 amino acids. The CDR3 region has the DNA TGTGCCAGCAGCCTAACAGGGAGCAACGAGCAGTACTTC. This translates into CASSLTGSNEQYF.

The chain's CDR3 is CASSYGDGFSYEQYF. The DNA for the CDR3 is TGTGCCAGCAGTTACGGGGACGGGTTCTCCTACGAGCAGTACTTC. The J gene is TRBJ2-7, the V gene TRBV6-5; either TRBD1 or TRBD2 may fit D (5 bases each). CDR3 length: 15 amino acids. The germline V and J ends were trimmed by 2 bases and 0 bases, with 11 bases remaining between them. CDR1 is MNHEY, CDR2 SVGAGI, per germline.